This TCR beta chain was identified in a study of CXCR3-negative and CXCR3-positive naive CD8 T cells. The study's findings and limits: Most assays were run on fresh PBMCs (CXCR3 expression partially decreased after cryopreservation). Comparably high diversity was seen in both naive subsets, and much lower diversity in memory CD8+ cells. Surface CD5 was comparable between naive subsets; TCR strength was inferred from TRB CDR3 properties.

The CDR3 has 14 amino acids. Looked up from germline, CDR1 is MNHNY and CDR2 is SVGAGI (reference sequence). The authors made the TRB cDNA libraries by 5' RACE using UMI labels. After re-calling the 5' RACE reads, TCRdb lists one entry per CDR3 protein, DNA absent. The table for this sample gives about 48,000 distinct CDR3 sequences. With regard to this clonotype: The antigen remains unidentified.

Sequenced: memory CD8+ T cells from blood. The receptor's source is a human donor in good health. Some clones in this sample may be carry-over from other donors' samples. The chain links TRBV6-6 to TRBJ1-5; TCRdb lists TRBD1, though no DNA is available to test this call. The CDR3 protein is CASSPGTGIFPQHF.